This T cell receptor (beta chain) was observed in a study of PD-L1 blockade in urothelial cancer. Sequenced by immunoSEQ multiplex PCR; TCRdb stores in-frame clones only, minus some. The data contain about 52,000 clones, about 87% of them singletons. Trimming stripped 7 bases from V and 0 bases from J, with 7 bases between. The CDR3 is made up of 13 amino acids. Germline V gene sequence: CDR1 MDHEN, CDR2 SYDVKM. This clonotype originated in a middle-aged man with urothelial cancer. The chain employs TRBV28 and TRBJ1-3; D not certain. Material: PBMCs, obtained around atezolizumab (anti-PD-L1) treatment. DNA of the CDR3: TGTGCCAGCACCTCACTCTCTGGAAACACCATATATTTT. This translates into CASTSLSGNTIYF. Based on the CDR3 plus reference TRBV28 and TRBJ1-3, the full variable domain is DVKVTQSSRYLVKRTGEKVFLECVQDMDHENMFWYRQDPGLGLRLIYFSYDVKMKEKGDIPEGYSVSREKKERFSLILESASTNQTSMYLCASTSLSGNTIYFGEGSWLTVV.